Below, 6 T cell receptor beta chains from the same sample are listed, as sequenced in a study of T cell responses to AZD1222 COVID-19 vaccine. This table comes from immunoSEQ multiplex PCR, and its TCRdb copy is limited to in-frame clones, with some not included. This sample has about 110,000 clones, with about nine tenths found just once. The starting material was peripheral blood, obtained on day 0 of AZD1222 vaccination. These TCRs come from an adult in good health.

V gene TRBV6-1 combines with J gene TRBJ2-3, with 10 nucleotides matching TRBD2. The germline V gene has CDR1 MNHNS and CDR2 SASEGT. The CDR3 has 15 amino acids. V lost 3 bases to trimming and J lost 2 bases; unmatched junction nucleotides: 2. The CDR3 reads CASSEGTSATDTQYF. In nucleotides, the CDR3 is TGTGCCAGCAGTGAGGGGACTAGCGCCACAGATACGCAGTATTTT.

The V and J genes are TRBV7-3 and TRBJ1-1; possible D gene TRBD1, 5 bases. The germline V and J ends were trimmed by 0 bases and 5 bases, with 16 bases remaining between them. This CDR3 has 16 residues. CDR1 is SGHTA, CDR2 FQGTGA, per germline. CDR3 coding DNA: TGTGCCAGCAGCTTAACCGCCGGGGTCGGGGGTACTGAAGCTTTCTTT. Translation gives CASSLTAGVGGTEAFF. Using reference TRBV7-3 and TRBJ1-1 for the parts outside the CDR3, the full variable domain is GAGVSQTPSNKVTEKGKYVELRCDPISGHTALYWYRQSLGQGPEFLIYFQGTGAADDSGLPNDRFFAVRPEGSVSTLKIQRTERGDSAVYLCASSLTAGVGGTEAFFGQGTRLTVV.

The CDR3 is CASSLRQGARDTQYF. The CDR3 DNA sequence: TGTGCCAGTAGTCTTCGACAGGGGGCCAGGGATACGCAGTATTTT. This sequence joins TRBV19 and TRBJ2-3, with 10 bases identical to TRBD1. The CDR3 length is 15 residues. V dropped 5 bases and J dropped 6; count of bases not matched to a gene: 8. Germline V CDR1 and CDR2: LNHDA, SQIVND (reference sequence).

The CDR3 reads CASRRDPAHEQYF. The CDR3 DNA sequence: TGTGCCAGCAGAAGGGACCCGGCACACGAGCAGTACTTC. The chain is built from TRBV6-9 and TRBJ2-7, with D tentatively TRBD1 or TRBD2 (5 bases each). Trimming took 6 bases from V and 5 from J, leaving 14 bases between them. Germline loops: CDR1 MNHGY, CDR2 SVAAGI. CDR3 length: 13 amino acids.

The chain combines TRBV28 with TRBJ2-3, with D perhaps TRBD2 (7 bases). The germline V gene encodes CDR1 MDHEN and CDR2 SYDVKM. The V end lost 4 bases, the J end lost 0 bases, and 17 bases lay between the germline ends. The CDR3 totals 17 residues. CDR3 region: CASSWGGSSSSTDTQYF. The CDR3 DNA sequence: TGTGCCAGCAGTTGGGGGGGCAGCTCCTCTAGCACAGATACGCAGTATTTT.

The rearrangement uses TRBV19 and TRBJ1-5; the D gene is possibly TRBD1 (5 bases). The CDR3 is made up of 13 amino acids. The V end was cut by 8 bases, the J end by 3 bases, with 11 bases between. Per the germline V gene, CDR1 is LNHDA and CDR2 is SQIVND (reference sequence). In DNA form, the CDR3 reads TGTGCCAGTCTCCGGGACTCCAATCAGCCCCAGCATTTT. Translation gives CASLRDSNQPQHF.